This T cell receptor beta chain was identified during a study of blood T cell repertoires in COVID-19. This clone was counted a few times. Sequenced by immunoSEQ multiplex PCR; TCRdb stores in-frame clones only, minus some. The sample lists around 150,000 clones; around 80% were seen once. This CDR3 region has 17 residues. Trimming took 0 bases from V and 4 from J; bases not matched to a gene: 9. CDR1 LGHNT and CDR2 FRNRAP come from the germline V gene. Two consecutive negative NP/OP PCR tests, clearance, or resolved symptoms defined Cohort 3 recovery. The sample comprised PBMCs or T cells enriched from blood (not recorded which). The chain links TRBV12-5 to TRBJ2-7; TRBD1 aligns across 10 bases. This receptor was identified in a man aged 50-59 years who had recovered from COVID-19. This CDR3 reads CASGLVRLGTGDYEQYF. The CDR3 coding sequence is TGTGCTAGTGGTTTGGTACGGCTCGGGACAGGGGATTACGAGCAGTACTTC.